This T cell receptor (beta chain) was sequenced for a study of blood T cell repertoires in COVID-19 (TCRdb year 2020). With regard to the full study: The collaborator samples originated in the United States, Italy and Spain and spanned the acute and convalescent phases of COVID-19. The prospective study material was composed of cDNA or gDNA derived from T cells, B-cell-depleted T cells, or PBMCs. The samples were drawn from the first 160 participants of the ongoing ImmuneRACE study and from over 950 subjects provided by 6 global collaborators. HLA class I and class II types, where available, came from metadata supplied by the sample provider rather than from assay-based typing. The repertoires were released in a freely available public database meant as a resource for research on the immune response to SARS-CoV-2. Sample metadata almost always included a de-identified subject ID, COVID-19 status, age in years and sex. Subjects who had been exposed to COVID-19, were actively infected with it, or had recovered from it provided the deeply sampled blood TCRbeta repertoires that made up the dataset. The investigation overall reported the following: How much clinical and demographic metadata was included differed by source and by participant, and the metadata was provided uncurated.

Comments on this clone: The specificity of this receptor is unknown. Per-nucleotide qualities are absent, and no much larger clonotype sits a single base away.

TCRbeta CDR3 regions were amplified from genomic DNA using the immunoSEQ Assay, a bias-controlled multiplex PCR. As for how the authors treated the data: Within the assay, amplification of reference gene primers was used to estimate how many nucleated cells each sample contained. To quantify the absolute abundance of each unique TCRbeta CDR3 rearrangement, sequence reads were collapsed and filtered. For each sample, productive Simpson clonality was calculated as the square root of Simpson's diversity index across productive rearrangements. In TCRdb, the immuneACCESS table is reduced to in-frame sequences with V and J assigned. These tables do not hold every clone; where another copy was compared, an unresolved V gene accounts for under half, and the others remain unexplained. D and trimming were read from the DNA, whereas the V and J calls and clone size are those reported in that table. Recorded for this sample are over 10,000 clones; under 80% of them occurred a single time. The top ten clonotypes cover over 40% of the sample.

The CDR3 runs 16 residues from the cysteine to the phenylalanine. Only CDR3 DNA is held: 48 bases, read in frame from base 1. After removal of 4 bases from V and 3 bases from J, the junction retains 6 bases not matched to a gene. The germline V gene encodes CDR1 SGDLS and CDR2 YYNGEE. Collaborating institutions collected whole blood in K2EDTA tubes following their own protocols. For TCRbeta analysis, collaborators shipped samples in one of three forms: frozen whole blood, isolated PBMCs, or DNA extracted from either of those sample types. The material sequenced was peripheral blood. This TCR was sampled from a woman over 75 with acute or convalescent COVID-19. The V and J segments used are TRBV9 and TRBJ2-1; TRBD1 aligns with 11 central bases. Read as DNA, the sequence is TGTGCCAGCAGCAAGCGGACAGGGGGCGTCTACAATGAGCAGTTCTTC. Translated, it gives CASSKRTGGVYNEQFF. Extended through the reference TRBV9 and TRBJ2-1 proteins, this CDR3 yields the full variable domain: DSGVTQTPKHLITATGQRVTLRCSPRSGDLSVYWYQQSLDQGLQFLIQYYNGEERAKGNILERFSAQQFPDLHSELNLSSLELGDSALYFCASSKRTGGVYNEQFFGPGTRLTVL.